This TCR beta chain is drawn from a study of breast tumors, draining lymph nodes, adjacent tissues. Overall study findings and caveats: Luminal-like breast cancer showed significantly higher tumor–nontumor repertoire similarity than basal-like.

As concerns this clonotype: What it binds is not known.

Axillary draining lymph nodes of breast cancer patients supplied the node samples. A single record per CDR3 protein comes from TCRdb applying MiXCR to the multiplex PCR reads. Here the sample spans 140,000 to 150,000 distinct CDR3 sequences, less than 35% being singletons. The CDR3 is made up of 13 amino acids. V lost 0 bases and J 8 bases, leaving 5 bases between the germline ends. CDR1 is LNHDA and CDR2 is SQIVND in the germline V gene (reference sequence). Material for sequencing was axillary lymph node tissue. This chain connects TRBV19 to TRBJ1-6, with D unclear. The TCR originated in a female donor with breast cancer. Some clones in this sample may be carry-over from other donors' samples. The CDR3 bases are TGTGCCAGTAGTATAGATCGGTATTCACCCCTCCACTTT. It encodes CASSIDRYSPLHF.